The present entry profiles one T cell receptor (beta chain) with its context. Per the germline V gene, CDR1 is KGHSH and CDR2 is LQKENI. This CDR3 region has 14 residues. The V and J ends lost 6 bases and 2 bases, in that order; junction bases with no gene match: 6. Via MiXCR, TCRdb re-called the 5' RACE reads, giving one row per CDR3 protein. The profile shows about 54,000 distinct CDR3 sequences, roughly a sixth of them singletons. This sequence originates from a female donor with breast cancer. The chain carries TRBV18 and TRBJ2-5; 7 bases map to TRBD2. Input material: naive CD4+ T cells sorted from blood. Noted subset: naive CD4+ T cells, CD4+CD45RA+CD25-. CDR3 in DNA: TGTGCCAGCTCCCCGGGACTAATACAAGAGACCCAGTACTTC. This codes for CASSPGLIQETQYF.